This T cell receptor beta chain was documented in a study of blood T cell repertoires in COVID-19. Overall study: Spain, Italy and the United States supplied samples that represented acute and convalescent COVID-19. Nucleic acid was either cDNA or gDNA, and it came from T cells, B-cell-depleted T cells, or PBMCs.

CDR3 length: 18 amino acids. V dropped 5 bases and J dropped 7; count of bases not matched to a gene: 12. Germline values: CDR1 SGHTA, CDR2 FQGNSA. In the authors' workflow: Estimation of nucleated cell counts was performed using reference gene primer amplification. The table came from immunoSEQ multiplex PCR; TCRdb's copy has only in-frame clones and leaves some out. D and trimming come from the DNA, and the V and J calls and clone size come from that table. The sample lists about 150,000 clones; 87% were seen once. This receptor was obtained from a man at least 80 years old with acute or convalescent COVID-19. This chain joins TRBV7-2 and TRBJ2-1, with TRBD2 matching 15 bases. What was sequenced was peripheral blood. In nucleotides, the CDR3 is TGTGCCAGCAGCCGGGGACTAGCGGGGGGTCTTCCCTTTAATGAGCAGTTCTTC. Amino acids: CASSRGLAGGLPFNEQFF.